Listed here are 10 T cell receptor beta chains from one sample, sequenced in a study of tumor and adjacent non-tumor tissue in lung cancer (dated by TCRdb to between 2017 and 2018). Receptor amplification or capture employed multiplex PCR. TCRdb shows the sequencer as Illumina HiSeq 2500. TCRbeta libraries were constructed through three rounds of nested PCR with primers (Table S4) according to protocols modified from ARM-PCR. TCRdb handled the public reads itself, with Q25 trimming in fastp and clone calling in MiXCR, and kept productive beta chains. Records with the same CDR3 protein are collapsed into one entry carrying the most frequent genes and DNA. Here the sample has 77,000 or so distinct CDR3 sequences; 76% occur a single time. Together, the top ten hold under 40% of the sample. RNA was isolated from bulk unsorted tissue, and RNA quality was assessed with a NanoDrop ND-1000 and an Agilent 2100. Normal lung samples were distant non-tumor tissue taken more than 3 cm from the tumor edge.

Sequencing input: distant non-tumor lung tissue. These receptors originate from a man in his 70s with non-small cell lung cancer.

This clonotype was detected only once. The junction departs from germline at one end; a sequencing error may be responsible. The chain couples TRBV29-1 to TRBJ2-7, with 7 bases fitting TRBD1. The CDR3 is made up of 15 amino acids. CDR1 SQVTM and CDR2 ANQGSEA come from the germline V gene. CDR3 nucleotide sequence: TGCTGCGTCGGCGAGTCGACAGGGCCCTTGGGGGAGCAATACTTC. It encodes CCVGESTGPLGEQYF.

In its sample, this clonotype was seen once. The missing conserved phenylalanine or tryptophan at the end of this CDR3 makes a read error likely. CDR3 nucleotides: TGCAGCGTTGAACTGCTTCAGGGACATGGAAGTGGATACAATGAGCAGTTCTTA. This codes for CSVELLQGHGSGYNEQFL. This sequence joins TRBV29-1 and TRBJ2-1; tentative D call: TRBD1 (6 bases). The CDR3 contains 18 residues. V lost 2 bases to trimming and J lost 4 bases, with 24 bases between them. From germline, CDR1 is SQVTM and CDR2 ANQGSEA.

Notes on this clonotype: Likely a read error: the CDR3 ends without its conserved phenylalanine or tryptophan. V and J are TRBV11-2 and TRBJ2-7; tentative D call: TRBD1 (5 bases). Germline CDR1 SGHAT, CDR2 FQNNGV. There are 12 residues in the CDR3. Trimming removed 5 bases at V and 7 bases at J, with 12 bases between. The CDR3 DNA reads as TGTGCCAGCAGCCCGAGTAGGACAGAGCAGTACTAC. Encoded protein: CASSPSRTEQYY.

Concerning this clonotype itself: Since the CDR3 does not end with the conserved phenylalanine or tryptophan, this likely comes from a read error. The chain links TRBV6-1 to TRBJ1-1; D is ambiguous. With 5 bases removed from V and 7 bases from J, the gap between germline ends came to 17 bases. The CDR3 has 14 residues. Germline V lookup: CDR1 MNHNS, CDR2 SASEGT. CDR3 sequence: CASSSSTISHEAFI. The CDR3 DNA reads as TGTGCCAGCAGTTCCTCGACAATAAGCCATGAAGCTTTCATT.

About this clonotype itself: A clone one base away is much larger, so this may be a read error. The chain links TRBV6-6 to TRBJ1-3; D possibly corresponds to TRBD1 (5 bases). CDR1 is MNHNY, CDR2 SVGAGI, per germline (reference sequence). This CDR3 spans 13 amino acids. V lost 6 bases and J lost 9, with 15 bases in between. The chain's CDR3 is CASSPSGLTTIYF. CDR3 nucleotides: TGTGCCAGCAGCCCCTCGGGACTGACCACCATATATTTT.

This clonotype was picked up one time. Mismatch with germline at one junction end may stem from a read error. The rearrangement joins TRBV5-4 to TRBJ2-7, with 10 bases fitting TRBD2. Germline V gene data show CDR1 as SGHNT and CDR2 as YYREEE (reference sequence). CDR3 length: 17 residues. The CDR3 loop is CANSKHLAGALSYEQYF. CDR3 sequence (DNA): TGTGCCAACAGCAAGCATCTAGCGGGAGCCCTCTCCTACGAGCAGTACTTC.

In regard to this clonotype: Since the CDR3 does not end with the conserved phenylalanine or tryptophan, this likely comes from a read error. The chain combines TRBV6-1 with TRBJ2-1, with TRBD1 matching over 10 bases. Per the germline V gene, CDR1 is MNHNS and CDR2 is SASEGT. The CDR3 contains 14 residues. The V and J ends lost 10 bases and 8 bases, in that order; junction bases with no gene match: 11. CDR3 protein: CAICGTGELDEQFS. CDR3 in DNA: TGTGCCATCTGTGGGACAGGGGAATTGGATGAGCAGTTCTCC.

Turning to this clonotype: One end of the junction is discordant with germline, which a read error may explain. This chain connects TRBV4-2 to TRBJ2-5; D is unclear. The CDR3 contains 14 residues. The germline CDR1 and CDR2 sequences are LGHNA and YNFKEQ. CDR3 in DNA: TGTGCCAGCAGTCAAGATCGGGCACCCGGGACCCAGTACTTC. It specifies CASSQDRAPGTQYF.

By proportion, this clonotype is medium-sized. The chain's CDR3 is CSAGLILDTQYF. In nucleotides, the CDR3 is TGCAGTGCCGGGCTAATACTAGATACGCAGTATTTT. This chain connects TRBV20-1 to TRBJ2-3, with D hard to call. The V and J ends lost 6 bases and 5 bases respectively, with 12 bases between them. Germline lookup yields CDR1 DFQATT and CDR2 SNEGSKA (reference sequence). The CDR3 is made up of 12 amino acids.

The V and J genes are TRBV11-2 and TRBJ2-7; 7 bases are a match to TRBD1. Germline V gene lookup returns CDR1 SGHAT and CDR2 FQNNGV. The CDR3 runs to 16 residues. V shed 5 bases, J shed 10 bases, and the junction held 20 bases outside the gene matches. Here the CDR3 DNA reads TGTGCCAGCAGCCTAGGGGGCCCTGCGAAATCCTACAATCAGTACTTC. This translates into CASSLGGPAKSYNQYF.